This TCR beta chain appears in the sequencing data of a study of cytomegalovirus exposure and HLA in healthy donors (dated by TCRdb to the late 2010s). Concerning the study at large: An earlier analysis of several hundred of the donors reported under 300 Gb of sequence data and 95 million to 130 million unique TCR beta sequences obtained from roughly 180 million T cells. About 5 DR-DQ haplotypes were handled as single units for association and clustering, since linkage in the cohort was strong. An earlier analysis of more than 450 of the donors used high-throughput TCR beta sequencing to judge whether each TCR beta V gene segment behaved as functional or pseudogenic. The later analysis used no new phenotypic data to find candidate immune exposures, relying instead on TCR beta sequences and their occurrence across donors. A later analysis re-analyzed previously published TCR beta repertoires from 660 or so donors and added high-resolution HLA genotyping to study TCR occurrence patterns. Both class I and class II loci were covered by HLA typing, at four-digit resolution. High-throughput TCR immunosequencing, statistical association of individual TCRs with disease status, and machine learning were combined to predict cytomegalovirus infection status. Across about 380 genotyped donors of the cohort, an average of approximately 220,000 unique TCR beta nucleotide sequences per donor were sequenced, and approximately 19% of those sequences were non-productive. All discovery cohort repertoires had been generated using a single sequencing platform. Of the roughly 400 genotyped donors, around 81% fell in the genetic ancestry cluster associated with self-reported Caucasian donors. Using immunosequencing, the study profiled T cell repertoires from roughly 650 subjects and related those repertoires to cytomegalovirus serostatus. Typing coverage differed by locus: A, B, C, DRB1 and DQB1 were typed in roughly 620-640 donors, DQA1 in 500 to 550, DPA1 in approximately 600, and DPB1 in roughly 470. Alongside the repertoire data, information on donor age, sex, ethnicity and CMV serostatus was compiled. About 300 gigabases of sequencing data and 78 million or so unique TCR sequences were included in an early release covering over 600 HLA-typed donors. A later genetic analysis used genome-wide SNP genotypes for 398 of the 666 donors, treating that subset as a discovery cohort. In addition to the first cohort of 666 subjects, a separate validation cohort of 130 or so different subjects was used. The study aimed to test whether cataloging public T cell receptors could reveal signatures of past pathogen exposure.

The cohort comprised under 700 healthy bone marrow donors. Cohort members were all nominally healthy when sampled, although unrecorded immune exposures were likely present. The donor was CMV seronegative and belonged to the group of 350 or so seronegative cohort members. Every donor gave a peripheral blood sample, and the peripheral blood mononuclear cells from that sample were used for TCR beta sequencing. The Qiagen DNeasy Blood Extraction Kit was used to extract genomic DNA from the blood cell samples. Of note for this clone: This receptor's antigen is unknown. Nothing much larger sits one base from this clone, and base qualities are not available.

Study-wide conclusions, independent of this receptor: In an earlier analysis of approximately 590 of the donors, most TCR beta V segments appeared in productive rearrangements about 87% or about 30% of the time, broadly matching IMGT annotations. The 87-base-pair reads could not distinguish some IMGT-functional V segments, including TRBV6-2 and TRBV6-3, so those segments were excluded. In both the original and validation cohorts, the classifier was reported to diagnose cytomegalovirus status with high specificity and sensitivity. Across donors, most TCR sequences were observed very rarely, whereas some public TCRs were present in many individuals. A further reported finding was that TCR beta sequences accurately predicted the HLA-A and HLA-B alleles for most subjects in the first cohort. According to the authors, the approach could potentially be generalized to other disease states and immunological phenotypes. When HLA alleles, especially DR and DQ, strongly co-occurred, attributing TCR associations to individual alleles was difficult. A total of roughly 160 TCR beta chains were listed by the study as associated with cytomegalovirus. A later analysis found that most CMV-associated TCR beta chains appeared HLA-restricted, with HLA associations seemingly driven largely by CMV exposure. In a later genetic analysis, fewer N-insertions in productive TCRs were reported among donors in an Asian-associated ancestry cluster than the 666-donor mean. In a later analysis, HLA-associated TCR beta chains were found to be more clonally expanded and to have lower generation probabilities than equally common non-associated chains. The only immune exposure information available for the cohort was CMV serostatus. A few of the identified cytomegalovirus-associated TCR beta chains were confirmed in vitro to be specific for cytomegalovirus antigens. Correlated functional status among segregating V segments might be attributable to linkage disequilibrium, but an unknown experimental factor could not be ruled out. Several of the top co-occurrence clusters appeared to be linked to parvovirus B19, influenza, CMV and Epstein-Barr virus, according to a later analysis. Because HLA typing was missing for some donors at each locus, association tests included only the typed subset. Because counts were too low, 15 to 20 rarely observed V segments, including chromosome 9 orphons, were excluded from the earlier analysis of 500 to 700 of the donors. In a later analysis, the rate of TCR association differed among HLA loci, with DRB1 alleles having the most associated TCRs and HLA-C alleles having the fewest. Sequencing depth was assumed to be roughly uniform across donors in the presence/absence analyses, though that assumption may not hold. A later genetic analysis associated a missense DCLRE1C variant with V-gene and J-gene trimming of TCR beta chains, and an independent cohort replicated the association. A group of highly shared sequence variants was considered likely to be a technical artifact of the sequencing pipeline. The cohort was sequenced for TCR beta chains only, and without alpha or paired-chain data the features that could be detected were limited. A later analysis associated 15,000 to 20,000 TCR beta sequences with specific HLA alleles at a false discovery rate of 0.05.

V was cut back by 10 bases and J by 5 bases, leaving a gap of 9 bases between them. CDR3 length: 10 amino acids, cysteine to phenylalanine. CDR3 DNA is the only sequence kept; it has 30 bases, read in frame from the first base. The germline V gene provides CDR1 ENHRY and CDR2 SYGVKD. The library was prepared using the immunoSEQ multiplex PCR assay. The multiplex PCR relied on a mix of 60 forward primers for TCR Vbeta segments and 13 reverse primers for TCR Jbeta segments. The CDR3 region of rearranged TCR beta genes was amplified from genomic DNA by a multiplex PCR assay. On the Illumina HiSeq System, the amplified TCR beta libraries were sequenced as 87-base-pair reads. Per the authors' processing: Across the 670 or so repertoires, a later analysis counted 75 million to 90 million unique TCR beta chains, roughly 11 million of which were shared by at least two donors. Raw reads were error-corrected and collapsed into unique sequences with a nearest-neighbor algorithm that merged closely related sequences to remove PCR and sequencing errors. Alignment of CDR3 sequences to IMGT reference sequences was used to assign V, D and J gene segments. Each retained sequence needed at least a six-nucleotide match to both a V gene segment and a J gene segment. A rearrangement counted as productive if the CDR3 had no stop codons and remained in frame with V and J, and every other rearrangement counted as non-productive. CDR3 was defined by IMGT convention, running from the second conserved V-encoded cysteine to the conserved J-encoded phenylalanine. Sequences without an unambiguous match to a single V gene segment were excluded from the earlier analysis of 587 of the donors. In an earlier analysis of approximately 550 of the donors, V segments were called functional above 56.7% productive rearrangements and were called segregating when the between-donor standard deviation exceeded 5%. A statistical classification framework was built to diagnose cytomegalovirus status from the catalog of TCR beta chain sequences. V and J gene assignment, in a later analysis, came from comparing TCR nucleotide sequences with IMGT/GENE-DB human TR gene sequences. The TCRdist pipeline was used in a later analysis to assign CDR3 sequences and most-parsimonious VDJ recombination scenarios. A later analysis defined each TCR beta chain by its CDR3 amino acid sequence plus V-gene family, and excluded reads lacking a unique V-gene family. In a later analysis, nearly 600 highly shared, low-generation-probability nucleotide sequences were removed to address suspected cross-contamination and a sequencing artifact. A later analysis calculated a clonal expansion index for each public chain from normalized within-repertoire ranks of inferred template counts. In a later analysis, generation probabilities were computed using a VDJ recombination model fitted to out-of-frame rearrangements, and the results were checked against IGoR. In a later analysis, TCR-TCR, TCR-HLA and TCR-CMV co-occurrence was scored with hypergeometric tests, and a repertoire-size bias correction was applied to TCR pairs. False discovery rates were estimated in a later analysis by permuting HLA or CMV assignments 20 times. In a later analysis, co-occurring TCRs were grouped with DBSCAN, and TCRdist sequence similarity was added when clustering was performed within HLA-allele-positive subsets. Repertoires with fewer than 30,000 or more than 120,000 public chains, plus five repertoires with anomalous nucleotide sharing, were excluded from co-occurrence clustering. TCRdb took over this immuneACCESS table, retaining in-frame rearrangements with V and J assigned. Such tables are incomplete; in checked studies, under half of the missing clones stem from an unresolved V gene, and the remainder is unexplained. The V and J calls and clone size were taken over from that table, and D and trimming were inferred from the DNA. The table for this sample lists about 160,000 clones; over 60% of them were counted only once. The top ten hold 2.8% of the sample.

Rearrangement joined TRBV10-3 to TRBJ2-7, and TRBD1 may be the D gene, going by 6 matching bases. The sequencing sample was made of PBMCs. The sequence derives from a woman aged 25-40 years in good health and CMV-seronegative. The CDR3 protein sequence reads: CATWDNEQYF. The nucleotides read TGTGCCACTTGGGACAACGAGCAGTACTTC.